This T cell receptor (beta chain) was captured in a study of T cells in Graves' hyperthyroidism and ophthalmopathy. Points from the study as a whole: Among clonotypes expanded in thyroid above 0.001, most were also found in blood.

Amplified TCR beta CDR3 regions derived from RNA transcripts. During a first-round RT-PCR of the TCR CDR3, the HTBI primer set was used. TCRdb used MiXCR to reprocess the multiplex PCR reads, holding one entry per CDR3 protein. The table includes roughly 510,000 distinct CDR3 sequences, around 21% detected once. This clonotype was detected only once. What it binds is unknown. CDR3 size: 18 residues. Germline loops: CDR1 LNHDA, CDR2 SQIVND (reference sequence). The ends lost 3 bases at V and 0 bases at J; junction bases unmatched: 7. Sample: blood. This TCR derives from a man between 18 and 29 years old with Graves' hyperthyroidism. The chain carries TRBV19 and TRBJ1-5, with 11 bases aligning to TRBD1. The CDR3 here is CASSIRTGGMGSNQPQHF. CDR3 nucleotide sequence: TGTGCCAGTAGTATCCGGACAGGGGGCATGGGTAGCAATCAGCCCCAGCATTTT. The full variable domain, in which reference TRBV19 and TRBJ1-5 provide the parts outside the CDR3, is DGGITQSPKYLFRKEGQNVTLSCEQNLNHDAMYWYRQDPGQGLRLIYYSQIVNDFQKGDIAEGYSVSREKKESFPLTVTSAQKNPTAFYLCASSIRTGGMGSNQPQHFGDGTRLSIL.